This T cell receptor (beta chain) appears in the sequencing data of a study of blood T cells in healthy people across ages. Together with a sample-barcoded 5' primer, a J-beta primer mix was included in a second PCR lasting about 7 to 12 cycles. Each CDR3 protein is one row after TCRdb ran MiXCR on the 5' RACE reads. Here the sample spans some 700,000 distinct CDR3 sequences, roughly two fifths being singletons. The V and J ends lost 3 bases and 6 bases respectively, with 15 bases between them. Germline V CDR1 and CDR2: DFQATT, SNEGSKA (reference sequence). This CDR3 region has 13 residues. The rearrangement links TRBV20-1 to TRBJ2-7; weak D call: TRBD1 (6 bases). The sample taken for sequencing was blood. The clonotype originates from a woman aged 60 to 75 in good health. In DNA form, the CDR3 reads TGCAGTGCTAGTAACAGGGACCGGGCCGAGCAGTACTTC. It translates to CSASNRDRAEQYF.